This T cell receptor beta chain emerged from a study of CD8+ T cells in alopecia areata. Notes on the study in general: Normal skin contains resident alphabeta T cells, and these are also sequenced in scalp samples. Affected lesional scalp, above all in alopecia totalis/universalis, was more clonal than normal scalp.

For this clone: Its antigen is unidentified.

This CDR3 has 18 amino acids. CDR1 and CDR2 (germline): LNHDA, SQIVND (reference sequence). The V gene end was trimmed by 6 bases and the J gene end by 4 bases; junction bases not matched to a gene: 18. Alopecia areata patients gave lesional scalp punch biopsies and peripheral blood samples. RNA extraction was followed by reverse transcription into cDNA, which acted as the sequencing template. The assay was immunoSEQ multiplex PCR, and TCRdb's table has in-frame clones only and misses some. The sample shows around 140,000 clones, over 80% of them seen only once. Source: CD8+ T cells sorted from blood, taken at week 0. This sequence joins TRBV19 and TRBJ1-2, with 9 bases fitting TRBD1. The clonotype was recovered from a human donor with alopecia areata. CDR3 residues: CASRQVTGQGTMGYGYTF. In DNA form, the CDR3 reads TGTGCCAGTAGGCAAGTCACAGGACAGGGGACGATGGGCTATGGCTACACCTTC.